The rows below give T cell receptor beta chains drawn from one sample of a study of shared clonotypes between healthy human individuals. Libraries were prepared by immunoSEQ multiplex PCR; TCRdb keeps only in-frame clonotypes and omits some of them. Of some 500,000 clones detected, 90% to 97% appear once; the ten largest clones hold about 0.06%. What was sequenced was naive CD4+ T cells sorted from blood. The source is a woman aged 25 to 45 in good health. Each CDR3 is given with its conserved first and last residue.

TRBJ2-7 TRBV7-9 CASSLSLNPGQGPEQYF
TRBJ1-5 TRBV6-1 CASSEDWGRGNQPQHF
TRBJ2-7 TRBV2 CASSSTSGSYEQYF
TRBJ1-4 TRBV5-4 CASSLQGNEKLFF
TRBJ2-1 TRBV14 CASSQRESYNEQFF
TRBJ1-6 TRBV19 CASTPTGANVSPLHF
TRBJ1-5 TRBV9 CASSVDGIQPQHF
TRBJ1-2 TRBV19 CASSSGQGASGYTF
TRBJ1-1 TRBV29-1 CSVERRLDTEAFF
TRBJ1-3 TRBV4-1 CASSQDGRRGPGNTIYF
TRBJ2-1 TRBV2 CASSQLPGNEQFF
TRBJ2-1 TRBV7-9 CASSLSQFNEQFF
TRBJ1-5 TRBV28 CASIPGVGGRNQPQHF
TRBJ2-7 TRBV6-1 CASSELASGHEQYF
TRBJ2-5 TRBV2 CASSKDRGGETQYF
TRBJ1-5 TRBV6-1 CASSEIRVPVSNQPQHF
TRBJ1-5 TRBV21-1 CASSKAHDDRHSSAPQHF
TRBJ2-2 TRBV9 CASSVVGRSTGELFF
TRBJ1-1 TRBV10-3 CAISPQGMNTEAFF
TRBJ1-2 TRBV9 CASSPRTDINYGYTF
TRBJ2-7 TRBV11-2 CASSFDRVASYEQYF
TRBJ1-5 TRBV6-1 CASSGDGILSAQHF
TRBJ1-5 TRBV18 CASSPLAEGQPQHF
TRBJ2-1 TRBV6-6 CASSGTSGYNEQFF
TRBJ1-2 TRBV7-9 CASSLGGQGYGYTF
TRBJ2-5 TRBV5-1 CASSLGGGETQYF
TRBJ1-2 TRBV4-1 CASSQPGDYGYTF
TRBJ1-5 TRBV18 CASSPTGNQPQHF
TRBJ2-2 TRBV2 CASTQGASSRAGELFF
TRBJ2-7 TRBV5-4 CASSSGLAGDYEQYF
TRBJ1-1 TRBV18 CASSVDSMNTEAFF
TRBJ1-1 TRBV28 CASKWTGVAEAFF
TRBJ2-1 TRBV7-8 CASSLLAGGSNEQFF
TRBJ2-1 TRBV7-3 CASSTTGFNEQFF
TRBJ1-1 TRBV5-6 CASRRVTGDSMNTEAFF
TRBJ1-4 TRBV2 CASSDQRRLNEKLFF
TRBJ2-1 TRBV19 CASRRTSGSVDEQFF
TRBJ2-7 TRBV6-1 CASRRSSVTTHEQYF
TRBJ2-1 TRBV4-1 CASRKLAGGNEQFF
TRBJ2-2 TRBV9 CASSARGSFGGELFF
TRBJ1-5 TRBV5-1 CASSLRGTGPQHF
TRBJ1-2 TRBV9 CASSVVGEGGYTF
TRBJ2-2 TRBV11-2 CASSLGSGRATGELFF
TRBJ2-7 TRBV19 CASSGQGKSYEQYF
TRBJ1-4 TRBV28 CASKEGTNEKLFF
TRBJ1-5 TRBV6-1 CASSGQTGPYSNQPQHF
TRBJ2-1 TRBV7-8 CASSHGERGISYNEQFF
TRBJ2-7 TRBV11-2 CASSLDGFPSGEQYF
TRBJ1-5 TRBV19 CASTRTGGHQPQHF
TRBJ1-1 TRBV6-5 CASRWTVEAGAFF
TRBJ2-5 TRBV14 CASSQGLRETQYF
TRBJ2-7 TRBV19 CASTLAGGPGEQYF
TRBJ2-2 TRBV19 CASSPGGAYTGELFF